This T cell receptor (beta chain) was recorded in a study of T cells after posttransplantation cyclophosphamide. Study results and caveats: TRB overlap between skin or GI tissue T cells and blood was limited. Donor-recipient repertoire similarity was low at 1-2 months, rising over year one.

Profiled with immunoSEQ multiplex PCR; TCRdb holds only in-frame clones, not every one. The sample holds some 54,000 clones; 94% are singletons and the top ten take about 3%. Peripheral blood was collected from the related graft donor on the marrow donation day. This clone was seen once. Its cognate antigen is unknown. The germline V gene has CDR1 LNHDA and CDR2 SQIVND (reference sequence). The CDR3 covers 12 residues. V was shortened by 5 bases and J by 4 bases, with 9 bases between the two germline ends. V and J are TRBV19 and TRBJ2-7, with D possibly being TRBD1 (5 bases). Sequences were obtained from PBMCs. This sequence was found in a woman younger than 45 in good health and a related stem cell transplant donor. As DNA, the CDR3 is TGTGCCAGTAGTGCGCACAGGTACGAGCAGTACTTC. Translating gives CASSAHRYEQYF.